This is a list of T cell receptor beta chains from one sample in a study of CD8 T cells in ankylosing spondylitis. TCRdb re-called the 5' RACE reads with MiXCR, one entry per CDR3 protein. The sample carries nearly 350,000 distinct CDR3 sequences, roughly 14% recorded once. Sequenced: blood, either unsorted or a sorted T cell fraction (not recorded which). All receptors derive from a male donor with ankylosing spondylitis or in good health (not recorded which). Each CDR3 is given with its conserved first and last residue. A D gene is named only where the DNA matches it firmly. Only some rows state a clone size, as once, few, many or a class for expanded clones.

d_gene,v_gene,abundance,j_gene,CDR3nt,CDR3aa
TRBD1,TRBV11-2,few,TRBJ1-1,TGTGCCAGCAGCTTCGGACAGGCACGGAGAGCTTTCTTT,CASSFGQARRAFF
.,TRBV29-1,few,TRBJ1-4,TGCAGCGTTGAAGGAGAAGAAAAACTGTTTTTT,CSVEGEEKLFF
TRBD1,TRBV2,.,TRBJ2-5,TGTGCCAGCAGGTGGACAGGGGGGACGGAGACCCAGTACTTC,CASRWTGGTETQYF
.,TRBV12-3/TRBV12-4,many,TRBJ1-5,TGTGCCAGCACCTCGTCCTATCAGCCCCAGCATTTT,CASTSSYQPQHF
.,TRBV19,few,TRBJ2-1,TGTGCCAGTAGTATTCTTTGGAGGATTTACAATGAGCAGTTCTTC,CASSILWRIYNEQFF
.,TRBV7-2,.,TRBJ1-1,TGTGCCAGCAGCTACGCAGGGTTCACTGAAGCTTTCTTT,CASSYAGFTEAFF
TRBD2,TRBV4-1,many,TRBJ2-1,TGCGCCAGCAGCCAAGATGTAGCGACTAGCGGGAGGAATGAGCAGTTCTTC,CASSQDVATSGRNEQFF
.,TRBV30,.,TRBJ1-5,TGTGCCTGGAGCGCGGAGGATCAGCCCCAGCATTTT,CAWSAEDQPQHF
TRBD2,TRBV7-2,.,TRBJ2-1,TGTGCCAGCAGCTTAGACAGACTAGCGAAATACAATGAGCAGTTCTTC,CASSLDRLAKYNEQFF
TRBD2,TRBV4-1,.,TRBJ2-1,TGCGCCAGCAGCCAAGGGGTAGCTAGCGGGAGGCATGAGCAGTTCTTC,CASSQGVASGRHEQFF
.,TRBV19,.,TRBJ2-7,TGTGCCAGTAGTGATCCGGGTCACTCCTACGAGCAGTACTTC,CASSDPGHSYEQYF
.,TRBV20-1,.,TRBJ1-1,TGCAGTGCTAGTAGGGGGTTGAACACTGAAGCTTTCTTT,CSASRGLNTEAFF